This T cell receptor beta chain was sequenced in a study of T cells in localized non-small cell lung cancer. Study results and limitations: Among the tissues sampled, uninvolved adjacent lung had the highest T cell clonality, above tumor. A higher density of T cells in blood coincided with extended overall survival.

Germline V gene data show CDR1 as SGHRS and CDR2 as YFSETQ. V was shortened by 0 bases and J by 8 bases, with 6 bases between the two germline ends. CDR3 length: 13 residues. Note on this clone: Its cognate antigen is unknown.

Produced via immunoSEQ multiplex PCR; TCRdb's table is partial and in-frame only. The data show 33,000 or so clones, approximately 80% seen once. Sample: peripheral blood, taken before any cancer treatment. The sequence was collected from a male donor older than 55 with stage III squamous cell lung carcinoma. The chain employs TRBV5-1 and TRBJ1-6; TRBD1 might be the D (5 bases). The DNA for the CDR3 is TGCGCCAGCAGCTTGGAACAGGATTCACCCCTCCACTTT. Encoded protein: CASSLEQDSPLHF.